This T cell receptor (beta chain) stems from a study of cytomegalovirus exposure and HLA in healthy donors. The CDR3 sequence is 13 residues long. V shed 1 base and J shed 3 bases, with 10 bases lying between them. CDR1 and CDR2 (germline): SQVTM, ANQGSEA. The table came from immunoSEQ multiplex PCR; TCRdb's copy has only in-frame clones and leaves some out. The sample records 150,000 to 200,000 clones, about 81% being singletons. The sample consisted of PBMCs. The sequence derives from a woman in her thirties in good health and CMV-seronegative. V gene TRBV29-1 combines with J gene TRBJ2-7, with no clear D. The CDR3 spells CSVEASPDYEQYF. DNA for the CDR3: TGCAGCGTTGAAGCCTCCCCAGACTACGAGCAGTACTTC.